These 29 T cell receptor beta chains share one sample of origin, sequenced in a study of control samples from healthy donors and cancer patients. Here immunoSEQ multiplex PCR was the method, and the copy in TCRdb shows in-frame clones only, minus some. The data hold over 100,000 clones, with roughly 88% observed a single time. Sequencing input: blood. Every receptor here comes from a man aged 35-49 years in good health.

A single count supports this clone. The chain employs TRBV27 and TRBJ1-2; no reliable D call. The germline V gene has CDR1 MNHEY and CDR2 SMNVEV (reference sequence). The V end lost 0 bases, the J end lost 7 bases, and 12 bases lay between the germline ends. CDR3 length equals 14 residues. The CDR3 is CASSLSGVGSGYTF. The CDR3 nucleotides are TGTGCCAGCAGTTTATCTGGGGTAGGTTCTGGCTACACCTTC.

V usage is TRBV24-1 and J usage is TRBJ2-3; 11 nucleotides align to TRBD2. The CDR3 sequence is 16 residues long. Per germline, CDR1 KGHDR and CDR2 SFDVKD. Germline trimming cut 0 bases from V and 8 bases from J; bases unmatched to any gene: 6. The CDR3 bases are TGTGCCACCAGTGATTTGCTTAGCGGGGGGGCGGGTACGCAGTATTTT. This translates into CATSDLLSGGAGTQYF.

The chain uses TRBV30 and TRBJ1-6; perhaps TRBD1 as D (5 bases). The ends were cut back, 1 base at V and 7 bases at J, with 11 bases in the middle. The CDR3 spans 14 residues. The germline gives CDR1 GTSNPN, CDR2 SVGIG (reference sequence). In nucleotides, the CDR3 is TGTGCCTGGAGTGCCGGGACCCTAAATTCACCCCTCCACTTT. Translated: CAWSAGTLNSPLHF.

The chain is built from TRBV12-3 or TRBV12-4 and TRBJ2-3; D not resolved. This CDR3 is 12 amino acids long. Trimming shortened V by 5 bases and J by 6 bases, and 9 bases separated the two germline ends. Written as DNA, the CDR3 is TGTGCCAGCAGTCACTCATCGGATACGCAGTATTTT. Translated, it gives CASSHSSDTQYF.

The chain links TRBV19 to TRBJ2-2; D ambiguous. The ends were cut back, 4 bases at V and 6 bases at J, with 9 bases in the middle. From germline, CDR1 is LNHDA and CDR2 SQIVND (reference sequence). The CDR3 totals 13 residues. The CDR3 DNA sequence: TGTGCCAGTAGTAGGGGAAATCCCGGGGAGCTGTTTTTT. Protein: CASSRGNPGELFF. The full variable domain, in which reference TRBV19 and TRBJ2-2 provide the parts outside the CDR3, is DGGITQSPKYLFRKEGQNVTLSCEQNLNHDAMYWYRQDPGQGLRLIYYSQIVNDFQKGDIAEGYSVSREKKESFPLTVTSAQKNPTAFYLCASSRGNPGELFFGEGSRLTVL.

This chain connects TRBV2 to TRBJ1-2; no reliable D call. Germline loops: CDR1 SNHLY, CDR2 FYNNEI. The V end lost 8 bases, the J end lost 5 bases, and 12 bases lay between the germline ends. This CDR3 comprises 12 residues. The CDR3 here is CASGITEYGYTF. CDR3 sequence (DNA): TGTGCCAGCGGGATCACGGAATATGGCTACACCTTC.

A word on this clone: At the DNA level, this CDR3 is encoded by other sequences in the same sample as well. The chain links TRBV10-3 to TRBJ2-1; D unclear. Germline CDR1 is ENHRY and CDR2 is SYGVKD. Trimming stripped 2 bases from V and 7 bases from J, with 3 bases between. The CDR3 length is 11 residues. For the CDR3, the DNA is TGTGCCATCAGTGAGGGGAATGAGCAGTTCTTC. It codes for CAISEGNEQFF.

DNA of the CDR3: TGTGCCAGCAGCTCGGGACAGGGGGCAGAGACCCAGTACTTC. Translation gives CASSSGQGAETQYF. The rearrangement joins TRBV11-3 to TRBJ2-5, with TRBD1 matching over 12 bases. Germline assignment: CDR1 SGHNT and CDR2 YENEEA. This CDR3 region has 14 residues. Losses at the gene ends were 4 bases for V and 4 bases for J; bases not matched to a gene: 1.

On this clone: Germline is not matched at one junction end, which may reflect a read error. Other DNA sequences in the sample encode the same CDR3. V and J are TRBV14 and TRBJ1-1; TRBD1 agrees at 8 bases. Germline assignment: CDR1 SGHDN and CDR2 FVKESK. The CDR3 covers 15 residues. The CDR3 is CASSYLDRARTEAFF. In DNA form, the CDR3 reads TGTGCCAGCAGCTACCTGGACAGGGCTCGGACTGAGGCTTTCTTT.

The rearrangement links TRBV10-2 to TRBJ1-1; 7 bases are shared with TRBD1. Trimming took 5 bases from V and 4 from J; bases not matched to a gene: 7. CDR3 length: 14 residues. The germline CDR1 and CDR2 sequences are WSHSY and SAAADI. The CDR3 region has the DNA TGCGCCAGCAGTACAGGACAGGCGGGCACTGAAGCTTTCTTT. It yields the protein CASSTGQAGTEAFF.

This clone was seen a single time. V usage is TRBV11-3 and J usage is TRBJ2-1; D gene uncertain. Trimming cost V 2 bases and J 0 bases, with 11 bases left between them. Germline CDR1 SGHNT, CDR2 YENEEA. The length of the CDR3 is 16 residues. CDR3: CASSLLGSSSYNEQFF. As DNA, the CDR3 is TGTGCCAGCAGCTTACTCGGGTCCAGCTCCTACAATGAGCAGTTCTTC. Together with reference TRBV11-3 and TRBJ2-1, the CDR3 gives the full variable domain: EAGVVQSPRYKIIEKKQPVAFWCNPISGHNTLYWYLQNLGQGPELLIRYENEEAVDDSQLPKDRFSAERLKGVDSTLKIQPAELGDSAVYLCASSLLGSSSYNEQFFGPGTRLTVL.

This clone was seen a single time. The chain links TRBV9 to TRBJ1-1; D is unclear. CDR1 and CDR2 from the germline V gene are SGDLS and YYNGEE. V lost 0 bases to trimming and J lost 3 bases, with 12 bases between them. The CDR3 is 15 amino acids. The CDR3: CASSVGARKDTEAFF. The CDR3 nucleotides are TGTGCCAGCAGCGTAGGGGCTAGAAAGGACACTGAAGCTTTCTTT.

Remarks on this clone: A read error is likely, as this CDR3 ends without the conserved phenylalanine or tryptophan. J is TRBJ1-1 and V is TRBV7-2, with 7 bases matching TRBD1. V lost 4 bases and J lost 2; bases outside the gene matches: 4. This CDR3 region has 14 residues. Germline V gives CDR1 SGHTA, CDR2 FQGNSA. The CDR3 sequence: CASSSSGGNTEAFL. As DNA, the CDR3 is TGTGCCAGCAGCTCCTCAGGGGGAAACACTGAAGCTTTCCTT.

This chain uses TRBV19 with TRBJ2-7, with D possibly being TRBD1 (6 bases). The ends were cut back, 0 bases at V and 2 bases at J, with 11 bases in the middle. Germline CDR1 reads LNHDA; CDR2 reads SQIVND (reference sequence). This CDR3 has 15 residues. The CDR3 DNA reads as TGTGCCAGTAGTATAGAGTGGGGGCCTACCTACGAGCAGTACTTC. Protein product: CASSIEWGPTYEQYF.

The V call is TRBV5-1, the J call TRBJ1-1, with D perhaps TRBD1 (5 bases). Looked up from germline, CDR1 is SGHRS and CDR2 is YFSETQ. Trimming left V 4 bases short and J 3 bases short, with 10 bases between. The CDR3 has 13 residues. CDR3 sequence reads: CASSPGTDTEAFF. DNA for the CDR3: TGCGCCAGCAGCCCGGGGACGGACACTGAAGCTTTCTTT.

The chain couples TRBV9 to TRBJ1-2; D is unresolved. Trimming stripped 0 bases from V and 2 bases from J, with 5 bases between. This CDR3 region has 13 residues. Germline V lookup: CDR1 SGDLS, CDR2 YYNGEE. The CDR3 DNA reads as TGTGCCAGCAGCGTAGGGGCCAACTATGGCTACACCTTC. It encodes CASSVGANYGYTF.

The DNA of the CDR3 is TGCGCCAGCAGCCAAGGGATGGGGGAAAGCAATCAGCCCCAGCATTTT. Its translation is CASSQGMGESNQPQHF. The V call is TRBV4-1, the J call TRBJ1-5; TRBD1 might be the D (5 bases). The CDR3 contains 16 residues. CDR1 is MGHRA, CDR2 YSYEKL, per germline. The germline V and J ends were trimmed by 1 base and 1 base, with 11 bases remaining between them.

The chain has TRBV18 and TRBJ2-5; TRBD1 matches at 10 bases. The junction had 9 bases not matched to a gene; V was cut back by 4 bases and J by 1 base. Germline CDR1 reads KGHSH; CDR2 reads LQKENI. CDR3 length: 17 residues. This CDR3 reads CASSQDRGRGSQETQYF. The CDR3 nucleotides read TGTGCCAGCTCACAAGACAGGGGGCGCGGGTCCCAAGAGACCCAGTACTTC.

This chain links TRBV28 with TRBJ1-4; a weak D match, TRBD1 (5 bases). Germline-derived CDR1 and CDR2 are MDHEN and SYDVKM. Trimming took 2 bases from V and 3 from J, leaving 16 bases between them. The CDR3 contains 17 residues. CDR3 amino acids: CASSLLGLGASNEKLFF. In DNA, the CDR3 is TGTGCCAGCAGTTTACTGGGCCTCGGGGCCTCTAATGAAAAACTGTTTTTT. Looking up the rest from reference TRBV28 and TRBJ1-4 gives the full variable domain: DVKVTQSSRYLVKRTGEKVFLECVQDMDHENMFWYRQDPGLGLRLIYFSYDVKMKEKGDIPEGYSVSREKKERFSLILESASTNQTSMYLCASSLLGLGASNEKLFFGSGTQLSVL.

The V gene is TRBV24-1, the J gene TRBJ1-2; D call uncertain. The germline gives CDR1 KGHDR, CDR2 SFDVKD. This CDR3 is built from 13 residues. Trimming removed 4 bases from V and 6 bases from J, with 11 bases in between. The CDR3 region is CATSDRTLDGYTF. CDR3 sequence (DNA): TGTGCCACCAGTGACCGGACCTTGGATGGCTACACCTTC.

The rearrangement links TRBV19 to TRBJ2-7, with D tentatively TRBD1 (6 bases). The V and J ends lost 3 bases and 6 bases respectively, with 15 bases between them. The CDR3 totals 14 residues. Germline-derived CDR1 and CDR2 are LNHDA and SQIVND (reference sequence). Here the CDR3 reads CASSMARDNSEQYF. CDR3 nucleotide sequence: TGTGCCAGTAGTATGGCCAGGGACAACTCCGAGCAGTACTTC.

V is TRBV6-5 and J is TRBJ2-3; D is perhaps TRBD1 (6 bases). The CDR3 is 13 residues long. Per the germline V gene, CDR1 is MNHEY and CDR2 is SVGAGI. V was clipped by 6 bases and J by 2 bases, with 9 bases between them. DNA for the CDR3: TGTGCCAGCAGCGGACAGATCACAGATACGCAGTATTTT. As protein: CASSGQITDTQYF.

The genes are TRBV2 and TRBJ1-6; 10 positions agree with TRBD1. V trimming: 4 bases; J trimming: 7 bases; junction bases outside the gene matches: 4. CDR3 length: 15 residues. The germline V gene encodes CDR1 SNHLY and CDR2 FYNNEI. The CDR3 region is CASSGRGQGNSPLHF. The CDR3, as DNA: TGTGCCAGCAGTGGGAGGGGACAGGGGAATTCACCCCTCCACTTT.

The rearrangement links TRBV5-1 to TRBJ2-4; a weak D match, TRBD1 (6 bases). Germline CDR1 and CDR2: SGHRS and YFSETQ. The V end lost 4 bases, the J end lost 6 bases, and 23 bases lay between the germline ends. There are 17 residues in the CDR3. The CDR3 DNA sequence: TGCGCCAGCAGCAAAATAACCGGGACACAAGAGCGAAACATTCAGTACTTC. Translated, it gives CASSKITGTQERNIQYF. The variable domain in full, with the rest retrieved from reference TRBV5-1 and TRBJ2-4, is KAGVTQTPRYLIKTRGQQVTLSCSPISGHRSVSWYQQTPGQGLQFLFEYFSETQRNKGNFPGRFSGRQFSNSRSEMNVSTLELGDSALYLCASSKITGTQERNIQYFGAGTRLSVL.

The chain joins TRBV18 to TRBJ1-2, with D tentatively TRBD1 (5 bases). Trimming removed 4 bases at V and 3 bases at J, with 15 bases between. The CDR3 has 15 residues. Germline V lookup: CDR1 KGHSH, CDR2 LQKENI. In nucleotides, the CDR3 is TGTGCCAGCTCACAAACCCGGGACGCCTACTATGGCTACACCTTC. Translation: CASSQTRDAYYGYTF.

The rearrangement joins TRBV6-6 to TRBJ1-1, with unresolved D. The germline V and J ends were trimmed by 7 bases and 0 bases, with 9 bases remaining between them. CDR3 length equals 13 residues. Germline assignment: CDR1 MNHNY and CDR2 SVGAGI (reference sequence). CDR3 sequence (DNA): TGTGCCAGCACCCCTACCGTGAACACTGAAGCTTTCTTT. It translates to CASTPTVNTEAFF.

This rearrangement joins TRBV4-1 to TRBJ1-4; no clear D. This CDR3 contains 14 residues. V lost 3 bases, J lost 0 bases, and 5 bases lay in between. In germline, CDR1 is MGHRA, CDR2 YSYEKL. CDR3 sequence: CASSQGPTNEKLFF. The CDR3 nucleotides are TGCGCCAGCAGCCAGGGTCCAACTAATGAAAAACTGTTTTTT.

The V gene is TRBV5-4, the J gene TRBJ2-7; D might be TRBD1 (5 bases). Germline V gene lookup returns CDR1 SGHNT and CDR2 YYREEE (reference sequence). V shed 3 bases and J shed 2 bases, with 12 bases lying between them. The CDR3 is 14 amino acids. CDR3 nucleotides: TGTGCCAGCAGCTCTCAGGGAACCCCCTACGAGCAGTACTTC. Its translation: CASSSQGTPYEQYF.

J is TRBJ1-2 and V is TRBV12-5, with no clear D. Trimming took off 0 bases at V and 4 bases at J, with 15 bases between the two ends. CDR3 length equals 16 residues. Germline CDR1 is LGHNT and CDR2 is FRNRAP. CDR3 sequence reads: CASGLVPAAGGYGYTF. The CDR3 coding sequence is TGTGCTAGTGGTTTGGTACCCGCGGCAGGAGGCTATGGCTACACCTTC.